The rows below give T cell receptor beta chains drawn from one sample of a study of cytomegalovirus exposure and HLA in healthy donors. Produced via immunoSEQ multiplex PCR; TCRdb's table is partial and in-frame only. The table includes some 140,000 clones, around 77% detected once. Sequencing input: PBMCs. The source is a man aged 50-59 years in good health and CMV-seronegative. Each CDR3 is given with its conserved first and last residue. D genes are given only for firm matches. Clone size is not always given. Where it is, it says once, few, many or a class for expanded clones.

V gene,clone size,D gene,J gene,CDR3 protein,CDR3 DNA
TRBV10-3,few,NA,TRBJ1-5,CAISESRQGSNQPQHF,TGTGCCATCAGTGAGTCAAGGCAGGGTAGCAATCAGCCCCAGCATTTT
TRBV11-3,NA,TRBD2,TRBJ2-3,CASSLTGTSGRDTQYF,TGTGCCAGCAGCCTTACCGGGACTAGCGGGAGAGATACGCAGTATTTT
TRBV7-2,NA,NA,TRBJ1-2,CASSLENIASYGYTF,TGTGCCAGCAGCTTAGAGAACATAGCTAGCTATGGCTACACCTTC
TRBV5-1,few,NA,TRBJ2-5,CASSPDILSETQYF,TGCGCCAGCAGCCCTGACATACTCTCAGAGACCCAGTACTTC
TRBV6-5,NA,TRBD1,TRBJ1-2,CASSTGAGYGYTF,TGTGCCAGCAGTACAGGGGCGGGCTATGGCTACACCTTC
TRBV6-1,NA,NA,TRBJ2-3,CASSSDYSAQYF,TGTGCCAGCAGCTCGGACTATTCAGCGCAGTATTTT
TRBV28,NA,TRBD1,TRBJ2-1,CASQQGAENEQFF,TGTGCCAGCCAACAGGGGGCGGAAAATGAGCAGTTCTTC
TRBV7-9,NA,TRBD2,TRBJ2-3,CASSLAGASTDTQYF,TGTGCCAGCAGCCTAGCGGGAGCGTCAACAGATACGCAGTATTTT
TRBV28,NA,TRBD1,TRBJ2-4,CASSPPGGYSGNIQYF,TGTGCCAGCAGCCCACCAGGGGGCTATAGCGGAAACATTCAGTACTTC
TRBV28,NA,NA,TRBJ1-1,CASRATASNTEAFF,TGTGCCAGCAGGGCGACAGCGTCGAACACTGAAGCTTTCTTT
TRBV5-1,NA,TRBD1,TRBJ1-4,CASSTYESAGQRREKLFF,TGCGCCAGCAGCACGTACGAATCTGCGGGACAGCGGCGTGAAAAACTGTTTTTT
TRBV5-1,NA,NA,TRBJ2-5,CASSSGGRETQYF,TGCGCCAGCAGCAGTGGAGGGCGAGAGACCCAGTACTTC
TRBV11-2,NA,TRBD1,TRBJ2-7,CASSALSGTAGYEQYF,TGTGCCAGCAGCGCTCTCTCCGGGACAGCAGGCTACGAGCAGTACTTC
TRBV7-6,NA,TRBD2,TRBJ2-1,CASSLGGTSDNEQFF,TGTGCCAGCAGCTTAGGCGGGACTAGCGACAATGAGCAGTTCTTC
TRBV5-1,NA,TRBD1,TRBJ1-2,CASSLGGAGGQYGYTF,TGCGCCAGCAGCTTGGGAGGTGCAGGGGGGCAATATGGCTACACCTTC
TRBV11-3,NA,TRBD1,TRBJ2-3,CASSLGTGGAQYF,TGTGCCAGCAGCTTAGGGACAGGGGGTGCGCAGTATTTT
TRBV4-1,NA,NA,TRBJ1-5,CASSQEGGEAKPQHF,TGCGCCAGCAGCCAAGAGGGGGGGGAGGCGAAGCCCCAGCATTTT
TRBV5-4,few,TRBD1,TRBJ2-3,CASSSGTGPDTQYF,TGTGCCAGCAGCTCCGGGACAGGGCCAGATACGCAGTATTTT